Each of the 19 T cell receptor beta chains below was sequenced from the same sample in a study of tumor-infiltrating lymphocytes in primary liver carcinoma. Unsorted whole blood supplied the blood RNA, and germline DNA was isolated too. The authors made TCR beta cDNA from 500 ng total RNA with a constant-region primer. Three rounds of nested multiplex PCR with slightly modified ARM-PCR produced TCR beta libraries. A C-beta reverse primer was combined with TRBV1-TRBV30 forward primers in the first two PCR rounds, and each round had about 10 cycles. Each CDR3 protein is one row after TCRdb ran MiXCR on the multiplex PCR reads. Here the sample spans around 330,000 distinct CDR3 sequences, around three fifths being singletons. Source material: peripheral blood. These receptors all stem from a man aged 40-55 years with primary liver carcinoma and hepatitis B virus infection.

A remark on this clonotype: This could be a read error, since a much larger clone is one nucleotide away. The J gene is TRBJ2-7, the V gene TRBV6-5, with no clear D. Germline lookup yields CDR1 MNHEY and CDR2 SVGAGI. This CDR3 has 11 amino acids. The germline V and J ends were trimmed by 5 bases and 6 bases, with 8 bases remaining between them. The CDR3 region has the DNA TGTGCCAGCAGTGCGGTCGGCGAGCAGTACTTC. Its translation is CASSAVGEQYF.

This clonotype was seen a handful of times. The rearrangement links TRBV5-4 to TRBJ2-1; the match to TRBD2 covers 8 bases. The length of the CDR3 is 15 residues. Germline CDR1 SGHNT, CDR2 YYREEE (reference sequence). With V trimmed by 4 bases and J by 5 bases, 8 bases remained unmatched. In DNA, the CDR3 is TGTGCCAGCAGCACCTCTAGCGGGCTAAACAATGAGCAGTTCTTC. Protein sequence: CASSTSSGLNNEQFF.

The chain carries TRBV5-5 and TRBJ2-5; 7 positions match TRBD1. CDR1 is SGHKS, CDR2 YYEKEE, per germline (reference sequence). J gave up 3 bases and V 4 bases, and 6 bases lay outside the gene matches. CDR3 length: 14 amino acids. CDR3 sequence reads: CASSPETGKETQYF. The CDR3 DNA follows: TGTGCCAGCAGCCCAGAGACAGGGAAAGAGACCCAGTACTTC.

Of note for this clonotype: One end of the junction does not line up with germline, which may come from a read error. The gene calls are TRBV4-2 and TRBJ2-2; a possible D gene is TRBD2 (6 bases). Per germline, CDR1 LGHNA and CDR2 YNFKEQ. The CDR3 runs to 15 residues. The CDR3 protein is CASSKVRLGGGELFF. The DNA of the CDR3 is TGTGCCAGCAGCAAGGTGCGACTCGGAGGCGGGGAACTGTTTTTT.

The chain recombines TRBV29-1 with TRBJ2-1; possibly TRBD2 for D (6 bases). The CDR3 runs 11 residues. Between the trimmed V and J ends, which lost 7 bases and 15 bases, there was a span of 19 bases. Germline lookup yields CDR1 SQVTM and CDR2 ANQGSEA. The CDR3 sequence is CSGLETRVVFF. The CDR3 coding sequence is TGCAGCGGCCTTGAGACTAGAGTGGTGTTCTTC.

The chain carries TRBV28 and TRBJ2-6; D may be TRBD2 (7 bases). This CDR3 has 17 amino acids. V lost 6 bases and J lost 0, with 15 bases in between. From germline, CDR1 is MDHEN and CDR2 SYDVKM. The chain's CDR3 is CASRGGGHLSGANVLTF. Written as DNA, the CDR3 is TGTGCCAGCAGGGGGGGGGGGCATCTCTCTGGGGCCAACGTCCTGACTTTC.

This clonotype is a singleton in its sample. V and J are TRBV6-5 and TRBJ2-1; 9 bases agree with TRBD1. Per germline, CDR1 MNHEY and CDR2 SVGAGI. The CDR3 runs to 14 residues. V lost 10 bases to trimming and J lost 10 bases; unmatched junction nucleotides: 14. In DNA form, the CDR3 reads TGTGCCACCAGCAACAGGGGGCAAGAGAAAGAGCAGTTCTTC. Translating gives CATSNRGQEKEQFF.

As concerns this clonotype: A much larger clone is a single base away; this may be a read error. The chain is built from TRBV29-1 and TRBJ2-3; TRBD1 might be the D (5 bases). CDR1 and CDR2 (germline): SQVTM, ANQGSEA. The CDR3 has 13 amino acids. CDR3 loop: CSVARQGRDKQYF. CDR3 DNA sequence: TGCAGCGTTGCACGGCAGGGAAGAGATAAGCAGTATTTT.

Turning to this clonotype: This sequence may be a read error, since a much larger clone differs from it by one base. The CDR3 here is CTSSLSRNEQFF. CDR3 nucleotide sequence: TGTACCAGCAGTTTATCACGCAATGAGCAGTTCTTC. The rearrangement links TRBV12-3 or TRBV12-4 to TRBJ2-1; D not certain. The CDR3 loop spans 12 amino acids.

The sample holds many counts of this clonotype. The rearrangement joins TRBV11-2 to TRBJ1-6; tentative D call: TRBD1 (6 bases). Germline V gene data show CDR1 as SGHAT and CDR2 as FQNNGV. V was pared by 4 bases and J by 9 bases, with 16 bases between. CDR3 length: 15 residues. CDR3 in DNA: TGTGCCAGCAGCTGGGTAACAGGGTCATTTTCACCCCTCCACTTT. Its protein product is CASSWVTGSFSPLHF.

With respect to this clonotype: This could be a read error, since a much larger clone is one nucleotide away. V is TRBV4-1 and J is TRBJ1-2; 8 bases map to TRBD1. Germline CDR1 and CDR2: MGHRA and YSYEKL. The CDR3 has 15 residues. CDR3 bases: TGCGCCAGCAGCCCCGGGGACAGGACGAGCTATGGCTACATCTTC. Its protein product is CASSPGDRTSYGYIF.

In the case of this clonotype: At one of its ends the junction is not consistent with the germline gene, which may arise from a read error. V gene TRBV12-3 or TRBV12-4 combines with J gene TRBJ1-2; possible D gene TRBD1, 5 bases. The CDR3 spans 13 residues. DNA of the CDR3: TGTGCCAGCATCCAAGGGGATTACTATGGCTATGCCTTC. Its translation is CASIQGDYYGYAF.

This clonotype was recorded only once. A single base separates this from a much larger clone, so it may be a read error. V gene TRBV4-2 combines with J gene TRBJ1-1, with 8 bases identical to TRBD1. Germline V gene lookup returns CDR1 LGHNA and CDR2 YNFKEQ. The CDR3 length is 15 residues. In DNA form, the CDR3 reads TGTGCCAACAGCCAAGATTGGCAGACAGGGGCGGAAGCTTTCTTT. The encoded protein is CANSQDWQTGAEAFF.

A note on this clonotype: This may be a read error: a much more frequent sequence differs by one nucleotide. The V gene is TRBV6-1, the J gene TRBJ1-1, with 8 positions matching TRBD1. CDR3 length: 16 residues. Germline V lookup: CDR1 MNHNS, CDR2 SASEGT. The DNA of the CDR3 is TGTGCCAGCAGAAGGACAGGGCTAGGGGCGAACACTGAAGCTTTGTTT. This translates into CASRRTGLGANTEALF.

The chain recombines TRBV5-1 with TRBJ2-1; 7 bases line up with TRBD2. CDR1 SGHRS and CDR2 YFSETQ come from the germline V gene. This CDR3 contains 15 residues. The V segment lost 1 base and the J segment 8 bases; nucleotides outside the gene matches: 9. The CDR3 coding sequence is TGCGCCAGCAGCTTGTATGGCGGGAGTTTCGATGAGCAGTTCTTC. It codes for CASSLYGGSFDEQFF.

The chain combines TRBV7-9 with TRBJ1-1; a weak D match, TRBD1 (6 bases). The V gene's germline CDR1 is SEHNR and CDR2 FQNEAQ (reference sequence). Deletions cut 1 base from V and 6 bases from J, with 12 bases between. The CDR3 is made up of 14 amino acids. The DNA for the CDR3 is TGTGCCAGCAGCTTAGTACAGGGCAGCCCTGAAGCTTTCTTT. Translated, it gives CASSLVQGSPEAFF.

On this clonotype itself: An end of the junction differs from the germline gene, which may be a read error. The chain recombines TRBV5-5 with TRBJ2-3, with 8 bases aligning to TRBD1. This CDR3 region has 16 residues. The germline gives CDR1 SGHKS, CDR2 YYEKEE (reference sequence). CDR3 region: CANSLEGTGSADTQYF. CDR3 sequence (DNA): TGTGCCAACAGCTTGGAAGGGACAGGTTCCGCAGATACGCAGTATTTT.

Details on this clonotype: This may arise from a read error, as a much more abundant clone is one base away. The chain joins TRBV4-2 to TRBJ2-5, with D possibly matching TRBD2 (5 bases). The CDR3 is 17 amino acids. Germline CDR1 is LGHNA and CDR2 is YNFKEQ. Here the CDR3 DNA reads TGTGCCGGCAGCCAAGATGGGAGACTCCTCATCCAAGAGACCCAGTACTTC. It yields the protein CAGSQDGRLLIQETQYF.

As regards this clonotype: It may be a read error: a sequence one base away is much more abundant. This chain connects TRBV6-1 to TRBJ1-5, with D unresolved. The CDR3 length is 15 residues. Per germline, CDR1 MNHNS and CDR2 SASEGT. DNA of the CDR3: TGTCCCAGCAGTGTCCGCGGGAGGGTAGATCAGCCCCAGCATTTT. This encodes CPSSVRGRVDQPQHF.